This is a list of T cell receptor beta chains from one sample in a study of shared clonotypes between healthy human individuals. Sequenced by immunoSEQ multiplex PCR; TCRdb stores in-frame clones only, minus some. This sample carries fewer than 1.8 million clones, approximately 98.5% of them seen once, and the ten largest clones take approximately 0.38%. Sequenced material: naive CD4+ T cells sorted from blood. The source of these receptors is a man aged 30-40 years in good health. CDR3s include the opening cysteine and the closing phenylalanine or tryptophan. Fields, in order: V gene, D gene, J gene, CDR3 protein, CDR3 DNA. A D gene is named only where the DNA matches it firmly.

TRBV5-8	.	TRBJ2-7	CASSLTRWEQYF	TGTGCCAGCAGCTTAACCCGGTGGGAGCAGTACTTC
TRBV18	.	TRBJ2-7	CASSPEGAYEQYF	TGTGCCAGCTCACCAGAGGGGGCCTACGAGCAGTACTTC
TRBV10-3	.	TRBJ2-5	CAISEKRPETQYF	TGTGCCATCAGTGAAAAAAGGCCTGAGACCCAGTACTTC
TRBV14	TRBD2	TRBJ2-7	CASSHTSGRVYEQYF	TGTGCCAGCAGCCACACTAGCGGGAGGGTTTACGAGCAGTACTTC
TRBV27	TRBD2	TRBJ2-7	CASSSPGLARYEQYF	TGTGCCAGCAGTTCCCCGGGACTAGCGCGCTACGAGCAGTACTTC
TRBV7-6	.	TRBJ2-3	CASSGPGGIPTDTQYF	TGTGCCAGCAGCGGCCCGGGGGGCATCCCCACAGATACGCAGTATTTT
TRBV6-5	.	TRBJ2-7	CASSHRAESYEQYF	TGTGCCAGCAGCCACCGAGCAGAGTCCTACGAGCAGTACTTC
TRBV11-2	.	TRBJ1-3	CASSLSGLNTIYF	TGTGCCAGCAGCTTATCCGGGCTAAACACCATATATTTT
TRBV6-1	TRBD1	TRBJ1-4	CASTPDRGLEKLFF	TGTGCCAGCACCCCTGACAGGGGGCTTGAAAAACTGTTTTTT
TRBV16	.	TRBJ2-2	CASSQWEASGELFF	TGTGCCAGCAGCCAATGGGAAGCCTCCGGGGAGCTGTTTTTT